This T cell receptor beta chain was documented in a study of blood T cell repertoires in COVID-19. Study at large: From the United States, Italy and Spain came samples of acute and convalescent COVID-19. The analysed material was cDNA or gDNA that came from T cells, B-cell-depleted T cells, or PBMCs.

The CDR3 has 16 amino acids. CDR1 MNHEY and CDR2 SVGEGT come from the germline V gene. The V gene lost 0 bases and the J gene lost 1 base, with 13 bases spanning the gap. In the original processing: Scientists estimated how many nucleated cells there were by amplifying reference gene primers. Here immunoSEQ multiplex PCR was the method, and the copy in TCRdb shows in-frame clones only, minus some. V and J calls and clone size follow that table, whereas D and trimming were derived from the DNA. In the table there are roughly 130,000 clones, 86% of which are singletons. The study counted Cohort 3 donors as recovered given two negative PCRs, clearance, or symptom resolution.

The specimen was PBMCs or T cells enriched from blood (not recorded which). The receptor's source is a woman aged 45-59 years who had recovered from COVID-19. The chain couples TRBV6-2 or TRBV6-3 to TRBJ2-7; the D is unclear. This CDR3 reads CASSYSEWSVSYEQYF. The DNA of the CDR3 is TGTGCCAGCAGTTACTCTGAGTGGTCCGTTTCCTACGAGCAGTACTTC.